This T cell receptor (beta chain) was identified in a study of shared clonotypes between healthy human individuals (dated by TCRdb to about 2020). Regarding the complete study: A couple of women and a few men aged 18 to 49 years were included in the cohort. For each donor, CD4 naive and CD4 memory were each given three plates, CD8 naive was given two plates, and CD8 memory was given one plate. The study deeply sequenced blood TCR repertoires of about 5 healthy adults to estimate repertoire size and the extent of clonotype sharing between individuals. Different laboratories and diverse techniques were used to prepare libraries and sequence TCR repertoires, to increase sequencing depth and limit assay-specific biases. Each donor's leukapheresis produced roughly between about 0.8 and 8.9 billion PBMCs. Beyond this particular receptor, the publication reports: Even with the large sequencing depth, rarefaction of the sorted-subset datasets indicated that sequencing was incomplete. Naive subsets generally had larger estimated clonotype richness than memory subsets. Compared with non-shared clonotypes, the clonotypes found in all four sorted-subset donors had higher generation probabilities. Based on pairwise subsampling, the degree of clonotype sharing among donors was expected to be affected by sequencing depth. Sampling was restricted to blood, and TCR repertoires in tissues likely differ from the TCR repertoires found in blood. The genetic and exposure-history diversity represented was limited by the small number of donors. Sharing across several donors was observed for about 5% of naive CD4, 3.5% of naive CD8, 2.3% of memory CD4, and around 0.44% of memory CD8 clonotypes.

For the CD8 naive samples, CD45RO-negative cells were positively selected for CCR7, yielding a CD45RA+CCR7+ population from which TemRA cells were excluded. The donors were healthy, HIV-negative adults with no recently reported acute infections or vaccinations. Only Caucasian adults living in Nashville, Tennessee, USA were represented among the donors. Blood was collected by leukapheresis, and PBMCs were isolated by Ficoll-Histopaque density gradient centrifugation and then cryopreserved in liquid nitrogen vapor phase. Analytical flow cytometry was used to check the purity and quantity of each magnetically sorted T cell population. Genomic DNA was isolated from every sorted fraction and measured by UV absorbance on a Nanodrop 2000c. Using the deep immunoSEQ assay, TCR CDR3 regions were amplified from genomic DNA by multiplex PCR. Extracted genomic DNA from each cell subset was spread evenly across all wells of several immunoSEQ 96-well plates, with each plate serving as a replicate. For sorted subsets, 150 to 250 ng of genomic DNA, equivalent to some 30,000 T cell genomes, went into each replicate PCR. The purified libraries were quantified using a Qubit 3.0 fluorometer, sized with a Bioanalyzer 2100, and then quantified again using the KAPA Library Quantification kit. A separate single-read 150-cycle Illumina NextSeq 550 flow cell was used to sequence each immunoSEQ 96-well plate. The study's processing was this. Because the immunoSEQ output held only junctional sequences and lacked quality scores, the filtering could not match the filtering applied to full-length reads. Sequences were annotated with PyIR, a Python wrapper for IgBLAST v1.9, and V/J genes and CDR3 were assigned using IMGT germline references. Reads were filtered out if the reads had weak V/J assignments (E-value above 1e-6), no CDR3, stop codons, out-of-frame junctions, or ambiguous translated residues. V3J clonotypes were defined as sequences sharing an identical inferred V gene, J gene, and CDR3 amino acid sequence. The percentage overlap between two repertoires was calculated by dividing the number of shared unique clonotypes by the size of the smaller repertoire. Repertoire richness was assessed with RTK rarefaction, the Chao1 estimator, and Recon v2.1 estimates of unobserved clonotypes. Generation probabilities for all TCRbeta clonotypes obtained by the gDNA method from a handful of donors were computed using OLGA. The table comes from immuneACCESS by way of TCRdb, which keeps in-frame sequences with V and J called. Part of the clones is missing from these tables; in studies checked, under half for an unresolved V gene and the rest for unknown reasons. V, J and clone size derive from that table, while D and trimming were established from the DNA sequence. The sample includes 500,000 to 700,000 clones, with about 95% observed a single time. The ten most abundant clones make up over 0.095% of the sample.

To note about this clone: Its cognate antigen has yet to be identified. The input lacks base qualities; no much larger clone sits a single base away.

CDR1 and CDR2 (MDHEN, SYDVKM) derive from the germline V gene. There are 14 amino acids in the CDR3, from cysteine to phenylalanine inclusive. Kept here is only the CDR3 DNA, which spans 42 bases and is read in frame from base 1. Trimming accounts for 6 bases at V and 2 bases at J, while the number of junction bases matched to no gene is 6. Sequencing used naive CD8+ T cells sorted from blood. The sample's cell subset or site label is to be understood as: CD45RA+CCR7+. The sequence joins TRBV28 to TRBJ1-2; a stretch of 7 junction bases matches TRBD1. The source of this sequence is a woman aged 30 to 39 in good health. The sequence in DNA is TGTGCCAGCAGGCTACAGGGGAACAACTATGGCTACACCTTC. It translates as CASRLQGNNYGYTF.